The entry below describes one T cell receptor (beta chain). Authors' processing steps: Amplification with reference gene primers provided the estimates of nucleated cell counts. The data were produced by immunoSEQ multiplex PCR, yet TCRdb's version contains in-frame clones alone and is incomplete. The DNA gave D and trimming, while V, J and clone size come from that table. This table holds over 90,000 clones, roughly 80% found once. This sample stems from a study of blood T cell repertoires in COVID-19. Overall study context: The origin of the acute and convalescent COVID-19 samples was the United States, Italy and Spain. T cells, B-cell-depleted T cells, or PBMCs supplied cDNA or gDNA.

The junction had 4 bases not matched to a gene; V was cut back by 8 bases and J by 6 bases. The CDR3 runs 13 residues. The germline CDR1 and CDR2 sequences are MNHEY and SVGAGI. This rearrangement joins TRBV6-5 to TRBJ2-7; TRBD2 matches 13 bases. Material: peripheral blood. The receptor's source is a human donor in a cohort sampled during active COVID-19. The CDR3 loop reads CASQTSGGIEQYF. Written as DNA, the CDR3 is TGTGCCAGCCAGACTAGCGGGGGGATCGAGCAGTACTTC.